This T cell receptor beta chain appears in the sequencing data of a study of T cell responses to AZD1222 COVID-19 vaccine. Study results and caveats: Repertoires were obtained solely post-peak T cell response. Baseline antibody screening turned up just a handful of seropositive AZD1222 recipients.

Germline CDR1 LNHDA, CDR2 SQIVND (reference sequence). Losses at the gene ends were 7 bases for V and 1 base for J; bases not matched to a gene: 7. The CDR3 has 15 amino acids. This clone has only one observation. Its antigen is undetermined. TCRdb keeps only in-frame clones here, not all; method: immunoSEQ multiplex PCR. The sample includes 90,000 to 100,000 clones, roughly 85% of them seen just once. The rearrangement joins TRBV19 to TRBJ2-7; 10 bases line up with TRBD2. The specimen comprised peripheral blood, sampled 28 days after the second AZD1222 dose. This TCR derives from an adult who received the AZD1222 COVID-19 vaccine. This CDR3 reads CASKVASGRSYEQYF. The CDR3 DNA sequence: TGTGCCAGTAAGGTCGCTAGCGGGAGATCCTACGAGCAGTACTTC.